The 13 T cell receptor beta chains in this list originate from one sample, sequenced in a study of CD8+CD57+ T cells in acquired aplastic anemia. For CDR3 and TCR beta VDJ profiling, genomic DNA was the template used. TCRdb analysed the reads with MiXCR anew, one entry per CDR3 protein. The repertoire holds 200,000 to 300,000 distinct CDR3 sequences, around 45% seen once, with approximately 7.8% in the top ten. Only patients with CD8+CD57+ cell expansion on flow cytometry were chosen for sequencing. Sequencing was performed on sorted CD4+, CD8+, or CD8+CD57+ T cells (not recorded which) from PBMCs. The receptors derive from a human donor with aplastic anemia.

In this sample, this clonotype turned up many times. The DNA for the CDR3 is TGTGCCAGCAGCGGAAGAGGGGGCTACAATGAGCAGTTCTTC. Protein: CASSGRGGYNEQFF. V usage is TRBV11-2 and J usage is TRBJ2-1, with D perhaps TRBD1 (6 bases). The V end lost 5 bases, the J end lost 3 bases, and 11 bases lay between the germline ends. This CDR3 region has 14 residues. Germline CDR1 SGHAT, CDR2 FQNNGV.

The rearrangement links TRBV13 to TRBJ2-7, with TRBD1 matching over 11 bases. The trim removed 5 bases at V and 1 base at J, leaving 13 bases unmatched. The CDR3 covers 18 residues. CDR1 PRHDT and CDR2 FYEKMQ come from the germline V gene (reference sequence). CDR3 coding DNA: TGTGCCAGCAGCCATTCAATCACCGGGACAGGGGGGTCCTACGAGCAGTACTTC. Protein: CASSHSITGTGGSYEQYF.

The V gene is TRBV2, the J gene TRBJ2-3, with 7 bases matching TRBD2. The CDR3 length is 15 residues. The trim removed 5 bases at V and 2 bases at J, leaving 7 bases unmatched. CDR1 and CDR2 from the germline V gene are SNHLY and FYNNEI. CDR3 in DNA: TGTGCCAGCAGTTCCTCTAGCGGAATCACAGATACGCAGTATTTT. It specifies CASSSSSGITDTQYF.

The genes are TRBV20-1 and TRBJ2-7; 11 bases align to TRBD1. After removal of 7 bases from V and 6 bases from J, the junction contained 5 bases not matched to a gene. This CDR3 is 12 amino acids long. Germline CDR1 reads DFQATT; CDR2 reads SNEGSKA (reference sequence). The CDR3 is CSVPGQGAEQYF. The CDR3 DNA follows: TGCAGTGTCCCAGGACAGGGGGCCGAGCAGTACTTC.

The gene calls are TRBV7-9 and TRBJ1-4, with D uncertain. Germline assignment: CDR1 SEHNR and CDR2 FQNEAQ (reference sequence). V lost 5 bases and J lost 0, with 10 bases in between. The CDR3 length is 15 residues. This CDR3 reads CASSPAITTNEKLFF. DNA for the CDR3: TGTGCCAGCAGCCCGGCCATTACAACTAATGAAAAACTGTTTTTT.

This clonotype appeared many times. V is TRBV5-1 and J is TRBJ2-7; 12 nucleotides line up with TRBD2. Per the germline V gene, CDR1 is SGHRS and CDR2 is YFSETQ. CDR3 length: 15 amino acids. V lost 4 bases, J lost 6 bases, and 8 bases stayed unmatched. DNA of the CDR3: TGCGCCAGCAGCCCCCGGACTAGCGGGGTTTCCGAGCAGTACTTC. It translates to CASSPRTSGVSEQYF. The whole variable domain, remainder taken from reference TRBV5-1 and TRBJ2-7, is KAGVTQTPRYLIKTRGQQVTLSCSPISGHRSVSWYQQTPGQGLQFLFEYFSETQRNKGNFPGRFSGRQFSNSRSEMNVSTLELGDSALYLCASSPRTSGVSEQYFGPGTRLTVT.

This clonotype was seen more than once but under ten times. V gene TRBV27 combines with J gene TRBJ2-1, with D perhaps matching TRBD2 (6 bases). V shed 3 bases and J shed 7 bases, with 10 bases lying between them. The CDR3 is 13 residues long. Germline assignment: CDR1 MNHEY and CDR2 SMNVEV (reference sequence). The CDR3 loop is CASSFGGVNEQFF. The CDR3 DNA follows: TGTGCCAGCAGTTTCGGAGGGGTGAATGAGCAGTTCTTC.

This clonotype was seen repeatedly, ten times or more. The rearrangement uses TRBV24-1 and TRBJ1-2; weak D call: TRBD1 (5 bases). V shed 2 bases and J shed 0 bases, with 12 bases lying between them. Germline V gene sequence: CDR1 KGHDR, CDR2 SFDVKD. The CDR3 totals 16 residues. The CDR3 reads CATSDSTQGPNYGYTF. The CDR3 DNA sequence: TGTGCCACCAGTGATTCCACGCAGGGACCTAACTATGGCTACACCTTC.

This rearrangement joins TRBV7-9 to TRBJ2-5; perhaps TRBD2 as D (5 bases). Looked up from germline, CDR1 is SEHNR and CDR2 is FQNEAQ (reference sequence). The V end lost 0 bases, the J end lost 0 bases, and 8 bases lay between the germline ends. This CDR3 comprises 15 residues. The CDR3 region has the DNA TGTGCCAGCAGCTTAGCTCGGACTGACCAAGAGACCCAGTACTTC. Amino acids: CASSLARTDQETQYF. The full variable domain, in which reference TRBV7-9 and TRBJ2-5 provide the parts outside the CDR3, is DTGVSQNPRHKITKRGQNVTFRCDPISEHNRLYWYRQTLGQGPEFLTYFQNEAQLEKSRLLSDRFSAERPKGSFSTLEIQRTEQGDSAMYLCASSLARTDQETQYFGPGTRLLVL.

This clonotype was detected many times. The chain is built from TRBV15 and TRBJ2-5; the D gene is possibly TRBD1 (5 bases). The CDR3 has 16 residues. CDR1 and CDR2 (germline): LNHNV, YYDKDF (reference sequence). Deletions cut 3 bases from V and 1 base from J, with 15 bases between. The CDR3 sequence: CATSSVAQAPQETQYF. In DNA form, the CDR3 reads TGTGCCACCAGCAGTGTTGCACAGGCCCCCCAAGAGACCCAGTACTTC.

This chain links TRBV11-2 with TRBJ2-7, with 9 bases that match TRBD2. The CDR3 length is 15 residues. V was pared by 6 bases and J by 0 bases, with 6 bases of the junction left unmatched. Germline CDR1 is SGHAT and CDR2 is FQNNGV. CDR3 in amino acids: CASSLNSGSSYEQYF. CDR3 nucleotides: TGTGCCAGCAGTTTGAATAGCGGGAGCTCCTACGAGCAGTACTTC.

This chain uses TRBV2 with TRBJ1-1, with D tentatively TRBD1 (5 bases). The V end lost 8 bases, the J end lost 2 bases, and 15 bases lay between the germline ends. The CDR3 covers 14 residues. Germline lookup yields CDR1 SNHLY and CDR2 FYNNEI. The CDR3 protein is CASVRTGGNTEAFF. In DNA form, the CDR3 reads TGTGCCAGCGTTCGAACGGGGGGAAACACTGAAGCTTTCTTT.

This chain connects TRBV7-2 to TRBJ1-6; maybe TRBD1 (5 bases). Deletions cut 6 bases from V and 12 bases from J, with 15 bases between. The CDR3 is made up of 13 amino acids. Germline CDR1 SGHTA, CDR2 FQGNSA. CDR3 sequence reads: CASSLDSLGPLHF. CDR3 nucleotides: TGTGCCAGCAGTCTCGACAGCCTGGGACCCCTCCACTTT.